At least ten counts were recorded for the clone carrying this T cell receptor beta chain. Its cognate antigen is unknown. The entry originates in a study of Graves' ophthalmopathy and Graves' hyperthyroidism. Study conclusions and caveats: Also, most clonotypes expanded in the thyroid above 0.001 frequency appeared in blood.

The PBMCs were taken from under 12 ml of fresh peripheral blood. Per germline, CDR1 SGHTA and CDR2 FQGNSA. The CDR3 is 14 amino acids. J lost 11 bases, V lost 4 bases, and 11 bases had no gene match. As the template, RNA transcripts were used to amplify TCR beta CDR3 regions. HTBI-primed first-round RT-PCR preceded second-round multiplex PCR. Each CDR3 protein is one row after TCRdb ran MiXCR on the multiplex PCR reads. The sample contains 740,000 or so distinct CDR3 sequences, roughly 41% of which appear only once. V gene TRBV7-2 combines with J gene TRBJ1-5; TRBD1 agrees at 7 bases. Sequences were obtained from peripheral blood. The sequence came from an adult man with Graves' ophthalmopathy. CDR3 sequence (DNA): TGTGCCAGCAGCTGGGACAGCCAGTCAGGAGCCCAGCATTTT. Encoded protein: CASSWDSQSGAQHF.